Below, 17 T cell receptor beta chains from the same sample are listed, as sequenced in a study of shared clonotypes between healthy human individuals. TCRdb keeps only in-frame clones here, not all; method: immunoSEQ multiplex PCR. The sample lists some 2,000,000 clones, about 94% occurring once. The sequenced sample consisted of naive CD4+ T cells sorted from blood. Subset denoted: CD45RA+ positively selected. These receptors were collected from a man between 18 and 29 years old in good health.

This chain links TRBV29-1 with TRBJ2-6, with 9 bases that match TRBD2. The germline CDR1 and CDR2 sequences are SQVTM and ANQGSEA. Trimming removed 4 bases from V and 2 bases from J; junction bases left unmatched: 3. This CDR3 contains 15 residues. The CDR3 is CSVAREGAGANVLTF. The CDR3 DNA reads TGCAGCGTTGCGCGGGAGGGAGCTGGGGCCAACGTCCTGACTTTC.

This sequence joins TRBV10-1 and TRBJ2-1, with TRBD2 identical over 9 bases. CDR3 size: 11 residues. Looked up from germline, CDR1 is WNHNN and CDR2 is SYGVQD (reference sequence). The ends lost 9 bases at V and 13 bases at J; junction bases unmatched: 7. The CDR3 spells CASSGSGEQFF. CDR3 sequence (DNA): TGCGCCAGTAGCGGGAGTGGGGAACAGTTCTTC.

The chain links TRBV10-3 to TRBJ2-2; the match to TRBD1 covers 7 bases. The CDR3 consists of 15 residues. Germline CDR1 and CDR2: ENHRY and SYGVKD. V shed 7 bases, J shed 1 base, and the junction held 6 bases outside the gene matches. Here the CDR3 DNA reads TGTGCCATCATGACTGGGACAGTGAACACCGGGGAGCTGTTTTTT. Protein sequence: CAIMTGTVNTGELFF.

Concerning this clone itself: Within the sample, other DNA sequences also encode this same CDR3. The chain combines TRBV18 with TRBJ1-1, with a weak D call TRBD1 (5 bases). Germline V gene lookup returns CDR1 KGHSH and CDR2 LQKENI. V gave up 3 bases and J gave up 1 base, with 6 bases separating them. The CDR3 is 13 residues long. In DNA, the CDR3 is TGTGCCAGCTCACCCCAGGGGAACACTGAAGCTTTCTTT. Translation: CASSPQGNTEAFF. The variable domain in full, completed from reference TRBV18 and TRBJ1-1, reads NAGVMQNPRHLVRRRGQEARLRCSPMKGHSHVYWYRQLPEEGLKFMVYLQKENIIDESGMPKERFSAEFPKEGPSILRIQQVVRGDSAAYFCASSPQGNTEAFFGQGTRLTVV.

The genes are TRBV29-1 and TRBJ2-7; 9 nucleotides align to TRBD1. The CDR3 is 13 residues long. V was pared by 4 bases and J by 6 bases, with 7 bases of the junction left unmatched. Germline CDR1 reads SQVTM; CDR2 reads ANQGSEA. CDR3 protein: CSVAGQGKSEQYF. The CDR3 DNA sequence: TGCAGCGTTGCGGGACAGGGTAAGAGCGAGCAGTACTTC.

The chain links TRBV21-1 to TRBJ2-1. TRBV21-1 is labeled a pseudogene. The CDR3 is 12 amino acids. In DNA form, the CDR3 reads TGTGCCAGCAGCAAAGAAGGCAATGAGCAGTTCTTC. Translated: CASSKEGNEQFF.

V usage is TRBV6-1 and J usage is TRBJ2-7, with D uncertain. The V gene lost 6 bases and the J gene lost 2 bases, with 14 bases spanning the gap. From germline, CDR1 is MNHNS and CDR2 SASEGT. This CDR3 spans 14 amino acids. Written as DNA, the CDR3 is TGTGCCAGCAGCAAAGAGGACGGACCCTACGAGCAGTACTTC. Residues: CASSKEDGPYEQYF.

The J gene is TRBJ2-7, the V gene TRBV27; D possibly corresponds to TRBD1 (5 bases). V was pared by 4 bases and J by 3 bases, with 22 bases between. CDR3 size: 17 residues. Germline CDR1 is MNHEY and CDR2 is SMNVEV (reference sequence). The CDR3 DNA follows: TGTGCCAGCAGTTCTTCCAACGGAAAACAGGACGGCTACGAGCAGTACTTC. It yields the protein CASSSSNGKQDGYEQYF.

This clone was picked up one time. The V call is TRBV6-4, the J call TRBJ2-3; D might be TRBD2 (6 bases). V was trimmed by 5 bases and J by 0 bases, leaving 9 bases between them. CDR1 and CDR2 from the germline V gene are MRHNA and SNTAGT. The CDR3 sequence is 14 residues long. CDR3 loop: CASSRDSSTDTQYF. DNA of the CDR3: TGTGCCAGCAGTCGGGACTCAAGCACAGATACGCAGTATTTT.

This clone was seen a single time. This chain links TRBV28 with TRBJ1-4, with TRBD1 matching over 7 bases. The CDR3 consists of 14 residues. Germline CDR1 reads MDHEN; CDR2 reads SYDVKM. V dropped 6 bases and J dropped 3; count of bases not matched to a gene: 4. CDR3 nucleotide sequence: TGTGCCAGCAGACCCGGGACAGCTAATGAAAAACTGTTTTTT. It is translated as CASRPGTANEKLFF. Looking up the rest from reference TRBV28 and TRBJ1-4 gives the full variable domain: DVKVTQSSRYLVKRTGEKVFLECVQDMDHENMFWYRQDPGLGLRLIYFSYDVKMKEKGDIPEGYSVSREKKERFSLILESASTNQTSMYLCASRPGTANEKLFFGSGTQLSVL.

The rearrangement links TRBV4-1 to TRBJ2-2; 8 nucleotides align to TRBD2. Germline V CDR1 and CDR2: MGHRA, YSYEKL. There are 17 residues in the CDR3. The J segment lost 5 bases and the V segment lost 0 bases, leaving 8 bases of the junction unmatched. For the CDR3, the DNA is TGCGCCAGCAGCCAAGACGTCGGGAGGGCGCGGACCGGGGAGCTGTTTTTT. This codes for CASSQDVGRARTGELFF.

The chain is built from TRBV29-1 and TRBJ1-2; 7 bases are a match to TRBD1. J gave up 2 bases and V 7 bases, and 7 bases lay outside the gene matches. CDR1 and CDR2 from the germline V gene are SQVTM and ANQGSEA. The CDR3 runs to 13 residues. DNA for the CDR3: TGCAGCGCTGAGGGGGACAGAAACTATGGCTACACCTTC. Residues: CSAEGDRNYGYTF.

This clone was observed a few times. This CDR3 is also generated by other DNA sequences in the sample. The V and J genes are TRBV7-2 and TRBJ1-4; D is perhaps TRBD1 (6 bases). The CDR3 is made up of 13 amino acids. Germline V lookup: CDR1 SGHTA, CDR2 FQGNSA. The ends were cut back, 1 base at V and 7 bases at J, with 7 bases in the middle. The CDR3 DNA is TGTGCCAGCAGCTTAGGGGGGCGTGAAAAACTGTTTTTT. Translated: CASSLGGREKLFF. The whole variable domain, filled in from reference TRBV7-2 and TRBJ1-4, reads GAGVSQSPSNKVTEKGKDVELRCDPISGHTALYWYRQSLGQGLEFLIYFQGNSAPDKSGLPSDRFSAERTGGSVSTLTIQRTQQEDSAVYLCASSLGGREKLFFGSGTQLSVL.

This clone appeared a few times. The chain employs TRBV30 and TRBJ1-1; perhaps TRBD1 as D (5 bases). Trimming removed 2 bases at V and 1 base at J, with 11 bases between. The CDR3 sequence is 14 residues long. Germline V CDR1 and CDR2: GTSNPN, SVGIG (reference sequence). The chain's CDR3 is CAWSMGLKNTEAFF. CDR3 bases: TGTGCCTGGAGTATGGGACTCAAGAACACTGAAGCTTTCTTT.

The chain has TRBV19 and TRBJ2-2; no firm D call. Trimming removed 3 bases at V and 2 bases at J, with 13 bases between. Germline V gene lookup returns CDR1 LNHDA and CDR2 SQIVND (reference sequence). The CDR3 spans 16 residues. In DNA, the CDR3 is TGTGCCAGTAGTATCTGGCAGCCCATAAACACCGGGGAGCTGTTTTTT. Encoded protein: CASSIWQPINTGELFF.

The V and J genes are TRBV5-4 and TRBJ1-6; maybe TRBD1 (5 bases). Between the trimmed V and J ends, which lost 4 bases and 8 bases, there was a span of 13 bases. This CDR3 is 14 amino acids long. Germline V gene data show CDR1 as SGHNT and CDR2 as YYREEE (reference sequence). CDR3 bases: TGTGCCAGCAGCCCGACAGTAGGGGATTCACCCCTCCACTTT. Encoded protein: CASSPTVGDSPLHF.

The rearrangement links TRBV10-3 to TRBJ1-5; TRBD1 aligns across 7 bases. The ends lost 7 bases at V and 3 bases at J; junction bases unmatched: 3. The germline CDR1 and CDR2 sequences are ENHRY and SYGVKD. The CDR3 runs 13 residues. Here the CDR3 reads CAIKGQINQPQHF. As DNA, the CDR3 is TGTGCCATCAAGGGACAGATCAATCAGCCCCAGCATTTT.